This TCR beta chain appears in the sequencing data of a study of CD8+ T cells in alopecia areata (dated by TCRdb to the late 2010s). In the study overall: Treated patients were enrolled in an open-label pilot trial of oral tofacitinib, 5 to 10 mg twice daily, for moderate-to-severe alopecia areata. RNA was extracted with the PAXgene miRNA kit for fixed scalp, the miRNeasy kit for PBMCs, and the RNeasy kit for mouse skin. For the treated patients, the SALT score, which quantifies what percentage of scalp surface area is affected, served as the measure of disease severity. Tofacitinib was given for 6 to 18 months, followed by 6 months of follow-up off drug to assess delayed response and recurrence. TCRbeta CDR3 regions were amplified by immunoSEQ multiplex PCR with 35 Vbeta forward and 13 Jbeta reverse primers. Clonality in the scalp was compared among normal scalp (n=4), patchy alopecia areata scalp (n=8), and alopecia totalis/universalis scalp (n=8). In both human patients and the C3H/HeJ mouse model, the study applied high-throughput TCRbeta sequencing to look at T cell clonal expansion in alopecia areata. In humans, TCRbeta sequencing was performed on scalp tissue and on sorted CD4+ and CD8+ peripheral blood T cells from healthy controls and from patients with patchy or totalis/universalis alopecia areata. Biopsies were taken from tofacitinib-treated patients at baseline and again at 4 and 24 weeks into treatment, and several of those patients also had a later scalp biopsy.

The label giving this sample's time point can be read as: around 26 weeks on oral tofacitinib. This specimen's treatment or condition label, interpreted: oral pan-JAK inhibitor, 5-10 mg twice daily. Peripheral blood and lesional scalp punch biopsies were obtained from patients with alopecia areata. PBMCs were isolated by density centrifugation and stained for CD3, CD4 and CD8, and CD4+ and CD8+ T cells were sorted on a FACSAria. General conclusions and limits of the study: TCR sequences shared between patients were less clear than in mice, possibly partly because of HLA diversity in the patient population. With tofacitinib, both scalp clonality and the number of expanded CD8+ clones among the top 100 scalp clones went down significantly. Higher clonality and more expanded CD8+ clones were observed in lesional scalp than in normal scalp, particularly in alopecia totalis/universalis, a finding suggestive of antigenic drive. Because the treated cohort was small and had only one nonresponder, larger studies are needed to examine links between baseline CD8+ expansion and response. Many expanded lesional clones persisted in scalp and blood during tofacitinib treatment, which may partly explain relapse after stopping treatment. Unlike mouse skin, which is dominated by gammadelta T cells, normal human skin has resident alphabeta T cells that are also sequenced, and this complicates analysis of the scalp TCR repertoire.

The CDR3 runs 15 amino acids, cysteine and phenylalanine included. Only the CDR3 DNA is retained, 45 bases long and in frame from the first base. V is reduced by 0 bases and J by 5 bases, leaving a spacing of 11 bases between them. The germline V gene (reference sequence) specifies MNHEY as CDR1 and SMNVEV as CDR2. On this clone: The target of this receptor is not known. Base qualities are missing; no much larger clone stands one base away.

The library was obtained by the immunoSEQ multiplex PCR assay. RNA was extracted from all samples and reverse transcribed into cDNA as template for TCR sequencing. First-strand cDNA was synthesized with SuperScript III using a 2:1 mix of oligo-dT and random hexamers. A synthetic immune receptor repertoire was used to assess amplification bias, and residual bias was removed computationally. As for the original processing: Raw reads were preprocessed to remove errors, and CDR3 was defined according to IMGT conventions as the region from the conserved cysteine to phenylalanine. Clonality was calculated as 1 minus Shannon entropy normalized by log2 of the number of productive unique TCRs. Scalp TCRbeta sequences were cross-referenced with sorted blood CD4 and CD8 repertoires so that the CD4 or CD8 identity of scalp clones could be inferred. The immuneACCESS repertoire file appears here via TCRdb, limited to in-frame rearrangements. These files lack a portion of the clones; in checked studies, under half of the deficit traces to unresolved V genes, and the cause of the others is not known. For V, J and clone size, that table is used; D and trimming come from the DNA. This sample is represented by roughly 170,000 clones; around 60% of them were singletons. The top ten constitute around 13% of the sample.

Here the sequenced sample was CD8+ T cells sorted from blood, taken at week 24, from a patient treated with tofacitinib. The rearranged segments are TRBV27 and TRBJ1-5, with an unclear D gene assignment. The clonotype was recovered from a human donor with alopecia areata. The DNA is as follows: TGTGCCAGCAGTTTATCGGGCGACTATTATCAGCCCCAGCATTTT. Its product reads: CASSLSGDYYQPQHF.